This TCR beta chain was captured by sequencing in a study of OX40 agonist ivuxolimab in advanced cancers. The CDR3 has 17 amino acids. V shed 4 bases and J 5 bases; nucleotides not matched to a gene: 8. The germline gives CDR1 MNHNS, CDR2 SASEGT. Assay used: immunoSEQ multiplex PCR; TCRdb lists only in-frame clones, some missing. The sample contains 9,000 to 13,000 clones, approximately 80% of which appear only once. The chain links TRBV6-1 to TRBJ2-2; TRBD2 aligns across 12 bases. The receptor's source is an adult with an advanced solid tumor such as melanoma, head and neck, liver or kidney cancer. The material was CD4+ or CD8+ T cells sorted from blood, obtained in a trial of the OX40 agonist ivuxolimab. CDR3 DNA: TGTGCCAGCAGTGCCCGGACTAGCGGGGATGGTACCGGGGAGCTGTTTTTT. Its protein is CASSARTSGDGTGELFF.